What follows are 21 T cell receptor beta chains derived from one specimen sequenced in a study of blood T cell repertoires in COVID-19. The table came from immunoSEQ multiplex PCR; TCRdb's copy has only in-frame clones and leaves some out. The sample holds 250,000 to 300,000 clones, 91% seen once. The sequencing input was PBMCs or T cells enriched from blood (not recorded which). All receptors come from a human donor in a cohort exposed to, infected with or recovered from COVID-19 (not recorded which). The donor label of this sample is uncertain.

The V gene is TRBV4-1, the J gene TRBJ2-5, with D perhaps TRBD1 (6 bases). Germline V gives CDR1 MGHRA, CDR2 YSYEKL. Trimming took 4 bases from V and 0 from J, leaving 18 bases between them. The CDR3 is made up of 17 amino acids. For the CDR3, the DNA is TGCGCCAGCAGCCCCACGAGGGGACATTCGTACCAAGAGACCCAGTACTTC. Residues: CASSPTRGHSYQETQYF.

On this clone: The junction does not match germline at one end; this may be a read error. This chain uses TRBV5-5 with TRBJ2-7; 7 positions agree with TRBD2. Germline V CDR1 and CDR2: SGHKS, YYEKEE (reference sequence). This CDR3 is 11 amino acids long. The CDR3 here is CASSLGLAEYF. The CDR3 DNA reads as TGTGCCAGCAGCTTGGGGCTAGCGGAATATTTC.

This chain uses TRBV9 with TRBJ2-1; 8 nucleotides line up with TRBD1. The CDR3 covers 16 residues. Trimming removed 3 bases from V and 9 bases from J; junction bases left unmatched: 14. Germline assignment: CDR1 SGDLS and CDR2 YYNGEE. Here the CDR3 reads CASSGVGWGGTGEQFF. The CDR3 nucleotides read TGTGCCAGCAGCGGAGTGGGATGGGGCGGGACAGGTGAGCAGTTCTTC.

The V call is TRBV14, the J call TRBJ1-1; the match to TRBD1 covers 7 bases. Trimming cost V 0 bases and J 11 bases; bases outside gene matches: 6. The CDR3 is 13 amino acids. Per germline, CDR1 SGHDN and CDR2 FVKESK. The CDR3 sequence is CASSQDRDSPAFF. The CDR3 DNA reads TGTGCCAGCAGCCAAGACAGGGACAGCCCGGCTTTCTTT.

This chain uses TRBV18 with TRBJ1-6; 7 bases match TRBD1. V shed 3 bases, J shed 5 bases, and the junction held 4 bases outside the gene matches. Germline values: CDR1 KGHSH, CDR2 LQKENI. CDR3 size: 15 residues. CDR3 residues: CASSPGDSDNSPLHF. The CDR3 coding sequence is TGTGCCAGCTCACCTGGGGACAGCGATAATTCACCCCTCCACTTT.

This chain joins TRBV6-1 and TRBJ2-7, with D perhaps matching TRBD1 (5 bases). The CDR3 covers 15 residues. The ends were cut back, 0 bases at V and 0 bases at J, with 9 bases in the middle. Germline CDR1 reads MNHNS; CDR2 reads SASEGT. This CDR3 is CASSEAGRGSYEQYF. The CDR3 DNA follows: TGTGCCAGCAGTGAAGCGGGTAGGGGCTCCTACGAGCAGTACTTC.

The chain employs TRBV19 and TRBJ2-3; a possible D gene is TRBD2 (7 bases). The V gene's germline CDR1 is LNHDA and CDR2 SQIVND (reference sequence). V lost 5 bases and J lost 5, with 29 bases in between. The CDR3 length is 19 residues. For the CDR3, the DNA is TGTGCCAGTAGTGCTCCTCTGGGGTGGGGGGGCCGCCAGGGAGATACGCAGTATTTT. Translating it yields CASSAPLGWGGRQGDTQYF.

The V gene is TRBV7-8, the J gene TRBJ1-1; tentative D call: TRBD1 (5 bases). This CDR3 is built from 14 residues. From germline, CDR1 is SGHVS and CDR2 FQNEAQ. Trimming cost V 8 bases and J 0 bases, with 13 bases left between them. The CDR3 DNA sequence: TGTGCCAGCTGGGAGGGGTCCATGAACACTGAAGCTTTCTTT. As protein: CASWEGSMNTEAFF.

The DNA for the CDR3 is TGTGCCACCGAAACGGGCAGGGGTGGAGGCTACACCTTC. It specifies CATETGRGGGYTF. This sequence joins TRBV28 and TRBJ1-2; D is perhaps TRBD1 (6 bases). Germline loops: CDR1 MDHEN, CDR2 SYDVKM. The CDR3 contains 13 residues. Trimming pared 10 bases from V and 8 bases from J, leaving 20 bases between.

The V gene is TRBV11-2, the J gene TRBJ1-6, with 7 bases matching TRBD1. V dropped 4 bases and J dropped 1; count of bases not matched to a gene: 7. This CDR3 has 17 amino acids. Germline CDR1 and CDR2: SGHAT and FQNNGV. The CDR3 sequence is CASSYPRQGSYNSPLHF. CDR3 DNA sequence: TGTGCCAGCAGCTACCCACGACAGGGATCCTATAATTCACCCCTCCACTTT.

J is TRBJ2-7 and V is TRBV7-9; 9 positions agree with TRBD1. CDR1 and CDR2 from the germline V gene are SEHNR and FQNEAQ (reference sequence). The CDR3 spans 14 residues. J was trimmed by 3 bases and V by 6 bases; bases with no gene match: 6. The CDR3 here is CASSTGTGIYEQYF. The CDR3 nucleotides are TGTGCCAGCAGTACCGGGACAGGGATCTACGAGCAGTACTTC.

The chain is built from TRBV5-4 and TRBJ2-7; 10 bases fit TRBD2. The CDR3 sequence is 16 residues long. Trimming at V came to 0 bases and at J to 2 bases, leaving 5 bases not matched to a gene. CDR1 and CDR2 from the germline V gene are SGHNT and YYREEE (reference sequence). CDR3 nucleotide sequence: TGTGCCAGCAGCTTGGGGCTAGCGGGGGCTCCCTACGAGCAGTACTTC. This gives the protein CASSLGLAGAPYEQYF.

The gene calls are TRBV11-2 and TRBJ1-3; tentative D call: TRBD1 (5 bases). V lost 5 bases and J 0 bases, leaving 17 bases between the germline ends. The CDR3 spans 17 residues. Per the germline V gene, CDR1 is SGHAT and CDR2 is FQNNGV. The CDR3 protein is CASSLSRDGSSGNTIYF. The DNA of the CDR3 is TGTGCCAGCAGCCTGTCCCGGGACGGGAGCTCTGGAAACACCATATATTTT.

The rearrangement joins TRBV7-9 to TRBJ1-4; weak D call: TRBD1 (5 bases). The CDR3 covers 15 residues. The germline V gene has CDR1 SEHNR and CDR2 FQNEAQ (reference sequence). V lost 5 bases, J lost 1 base, and 11 bases lay in between. The CDR3 DNA reads as TGTGCCAGCAGCCTAACCCAGGGAACTAATGAAAAACTGTTTTTT. Protein: CASSLTQGTNEKLFF.

CDR3: CASSEKLRGMDQPQHF. Written as DNA, the CDR3 is TGTGCCAGCAGTGAAAAGTTACGGGGGATGGATCAGCCCCAGCATTTT. This sequence joins TRBV6-1 and TRBJ1-5; D may be TRBD1 (5 bases). In germline, CDR1 is MNHNS, CDR2 SASEGT. V gave up 2 bases and J gave up 5 bases, with 16 bases separating them. The length of the CDR3 is 16 residues.

This rearrangement joins TRBV9 to TRBJ2-7; D is undetermined. Looked up from germline, CDR1 is SGDLS and CDR2 is YYNGEE. The CDR3 contains 16 residues. The V and J ends lost 0 bases and 5 bases respectively, with 18 bases between them. The CDR3 sequence: CASSVGSNELSNEQYF. Here the CDR3 DNA reads TGTGCCAGCAGCGTAGGCTCCAACGAGCTCTCTAACGAGCAGTACTTC. The full variable domain, in which reference TRBV9 and TRBJ2-7 provide the parts outside the CDR3, is DSGVTQTPKHLITATGQRVTLRCSPRSGDLSVYWYQQSLDQGLQFLIQYYNGEERAKGNILERFSAQQFPDLHSELNLSSLELGDSALYFCASSVGSNELSNEQYFGPGTRLTVT.

This chain uses TRBV7-2 with TRBJ2-7, with 11 bases identical to TRBD2. There are 14 residues in the CDR3. J gave up 2 bases and V 4 bases, and 1 base lay outside the gene matches. Germline V gene sequence: CDR1 SGHTA, CDR2 FQGNSA. The DNA for the CDR3 is TGTGCCAGCAGCTCGACTAGCGGGGCCTACGAGCAGTACTTC. Translated, it gives CASSSTSGAYEQYF.

The chain joins TRBV27 to TRBJ1-2, with D possibly being TRBD1 (6 bases). CDR1 and CDR2 from the germline V gene are MNHEY and SMNVEV (reference sequence). CDR3 length: 15 amino acids. Trimming cost V 2 bases and J 4 bases, with 14 bases left between them. CDR3: CASSLTRTATYGYTF. CDR3 coding DNA: TGTGCCAGCAGTTTAACTCGGACAGCCACCTATGGCTACACCTTC.

The chain has TRBV10-3 and TRBJ1-1; 7 nucleotides match TRBD1. The CDR3 runs 13 residues. J was trimmed by 6 bases and V by 7 bases; bases with no gene match: 8. Germline values: CDR1 ENHRY, CDR2 SYGVKD. CDR3 DNA: TGTGCCATCACCCGGGACAGAACCTCTGAAGCTTTCTTT. Translating it yields CAITRDRTSEAFF.

V usage is TRBV5-5 and J usage is TRBJ1-1; 10 bases are shared with TRBD1. This CDR3 contains 15 residues. J lost 3 bases, V lost 6 bases, and 8 bases had no gene match. CDR1 and CDR2 from the germline V gene are SGHKS and YYEKEE (reference sequence). CDR3 sequence reads: CASNDRDRGYTEAFF. Written as DNA, the CDR3 is TGTGCCAGCAACGACCGGGACAGGGGTTACACTGAAGCTTTCTTT.

The chain couples TRBV12-3 or TRBV12-4 to TRBJ1-1; D not resolved. V dropped 3 bases and J dropped 0 bases, with 5 bases sitting between them. CDR3 length: 13 residues. CDR3 protein: CASSLYMNTEAFF. CDR3 in DNA: TGTGCCAGCAGTTTGTATATGAACACTGAAGCTTTCTTT.